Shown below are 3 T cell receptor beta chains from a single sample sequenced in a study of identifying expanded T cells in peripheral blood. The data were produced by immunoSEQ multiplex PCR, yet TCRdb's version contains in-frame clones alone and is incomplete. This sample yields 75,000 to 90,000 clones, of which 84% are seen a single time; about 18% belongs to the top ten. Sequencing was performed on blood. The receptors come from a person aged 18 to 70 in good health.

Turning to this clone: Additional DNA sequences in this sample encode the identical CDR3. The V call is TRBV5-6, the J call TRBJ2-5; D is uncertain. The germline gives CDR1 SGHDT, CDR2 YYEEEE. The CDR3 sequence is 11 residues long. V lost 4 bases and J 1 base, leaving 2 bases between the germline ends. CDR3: CASSLQETQYF. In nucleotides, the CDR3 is TGTGCCAGCAGCCTCCAAGAGACCCAGTACTTC.

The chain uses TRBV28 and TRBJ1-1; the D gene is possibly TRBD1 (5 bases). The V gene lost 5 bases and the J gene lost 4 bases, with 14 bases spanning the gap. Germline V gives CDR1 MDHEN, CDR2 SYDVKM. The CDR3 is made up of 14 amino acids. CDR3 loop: CASSPGDWITEAFF. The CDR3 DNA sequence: TGTGCCAGCAGTCCCGGGGACTGGATCACTGAAGCTTTCTTT.

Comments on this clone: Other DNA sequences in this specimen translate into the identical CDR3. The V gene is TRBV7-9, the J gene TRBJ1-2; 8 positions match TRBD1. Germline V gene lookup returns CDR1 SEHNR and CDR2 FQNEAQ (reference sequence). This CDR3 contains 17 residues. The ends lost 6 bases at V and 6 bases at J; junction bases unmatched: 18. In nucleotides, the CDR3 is TGTGCCAGCAGGCGAGGGCCCGGACAGGGAACGGGCAATGGCTACACCTTC. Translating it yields CASRRGPGQGTGNGYTF.